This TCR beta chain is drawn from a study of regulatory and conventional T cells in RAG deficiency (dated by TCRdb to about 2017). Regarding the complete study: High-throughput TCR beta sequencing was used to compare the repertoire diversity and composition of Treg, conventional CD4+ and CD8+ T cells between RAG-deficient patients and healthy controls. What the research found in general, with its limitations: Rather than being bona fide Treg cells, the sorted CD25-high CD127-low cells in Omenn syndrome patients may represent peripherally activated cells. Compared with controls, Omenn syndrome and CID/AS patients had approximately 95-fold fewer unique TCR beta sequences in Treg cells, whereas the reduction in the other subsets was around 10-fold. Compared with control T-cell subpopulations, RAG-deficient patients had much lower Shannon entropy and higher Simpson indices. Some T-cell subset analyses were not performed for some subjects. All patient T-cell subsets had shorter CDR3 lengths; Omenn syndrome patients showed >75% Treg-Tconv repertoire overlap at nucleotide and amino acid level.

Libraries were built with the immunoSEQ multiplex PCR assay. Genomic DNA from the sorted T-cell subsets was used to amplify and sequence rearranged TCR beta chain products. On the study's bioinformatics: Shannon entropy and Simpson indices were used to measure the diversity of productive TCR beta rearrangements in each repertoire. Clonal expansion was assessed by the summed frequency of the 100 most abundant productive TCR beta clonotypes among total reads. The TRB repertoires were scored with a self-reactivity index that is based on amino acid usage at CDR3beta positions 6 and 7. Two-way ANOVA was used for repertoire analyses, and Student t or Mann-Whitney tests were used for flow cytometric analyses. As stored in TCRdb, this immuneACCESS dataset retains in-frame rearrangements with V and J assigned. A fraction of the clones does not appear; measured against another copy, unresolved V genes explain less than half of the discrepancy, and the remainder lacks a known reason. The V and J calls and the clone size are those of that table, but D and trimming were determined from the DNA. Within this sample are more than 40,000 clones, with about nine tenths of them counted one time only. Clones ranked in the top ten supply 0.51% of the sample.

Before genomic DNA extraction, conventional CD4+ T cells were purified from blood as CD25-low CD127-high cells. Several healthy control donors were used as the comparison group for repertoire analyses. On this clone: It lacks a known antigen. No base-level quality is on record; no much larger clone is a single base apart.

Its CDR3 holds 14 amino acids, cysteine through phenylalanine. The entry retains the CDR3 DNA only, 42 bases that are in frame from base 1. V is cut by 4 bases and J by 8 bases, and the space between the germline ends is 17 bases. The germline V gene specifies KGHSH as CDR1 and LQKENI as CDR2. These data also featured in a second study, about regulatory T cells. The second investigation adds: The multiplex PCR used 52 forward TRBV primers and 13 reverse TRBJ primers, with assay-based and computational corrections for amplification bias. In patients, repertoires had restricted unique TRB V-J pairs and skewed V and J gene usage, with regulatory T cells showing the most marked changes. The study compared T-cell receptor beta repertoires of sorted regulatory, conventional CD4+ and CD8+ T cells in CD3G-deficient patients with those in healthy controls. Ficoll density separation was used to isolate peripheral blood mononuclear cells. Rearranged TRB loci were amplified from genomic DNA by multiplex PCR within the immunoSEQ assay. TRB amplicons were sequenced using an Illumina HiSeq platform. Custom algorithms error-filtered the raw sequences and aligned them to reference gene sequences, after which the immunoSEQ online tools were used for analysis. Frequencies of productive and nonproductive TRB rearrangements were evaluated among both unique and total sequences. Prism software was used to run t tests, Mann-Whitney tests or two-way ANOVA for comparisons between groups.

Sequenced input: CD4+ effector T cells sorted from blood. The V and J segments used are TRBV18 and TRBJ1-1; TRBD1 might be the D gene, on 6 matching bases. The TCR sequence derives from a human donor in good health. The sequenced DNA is TGTGCCAGCTCACAATACAGGGATCAGCAAGAAGCTTTCTTT. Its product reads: CASSQYRDQQEAFF.